This paragraph covers one TCR beta chain sequence. This record belongs to a study of blood T cell repertoires in COVID-19. The overall study: Samples representing acute and convalescent COVID-19 were sourced from the United States, Italy and Spain. Nucleic acid was either cDNA or gDNA, and it came from T cells, B-cell-depleted T cells, or PBMCs.

As processed by the authors: Estimates of nucleated cell counts were drawn from the amplification of reference gene primers. The protocol was immunoSEQ multiplex PCR, while the TCRdb copy is restricted to in-frame clones and leaves out a portion. V and J calls and clone size are as listed in that table; D and trimming were resolved from the DNA. The sample has about 70,000 clones; about 90% are singletons. J lost 0 bases, V lost 7 bases, and 3 bases had no gene match. CDR3 length: 14 residues. In germline, CDR1 is LNHDA, CDR2 SQIVND (reference sequence). This TCR came from a man in his 60s with acute or convalescent COVID-19. The sample consisted of peripheral blood. The chain couples TRBV19 to TRBJ1-5; 7 positions agree with TRBD1. CDR3 DNA sequence: TGTGCCAGTAAGGGACAGTTTAGCAATCAGCCCCAGCATTTT. This translates into CASKGQFSNQPQHF.